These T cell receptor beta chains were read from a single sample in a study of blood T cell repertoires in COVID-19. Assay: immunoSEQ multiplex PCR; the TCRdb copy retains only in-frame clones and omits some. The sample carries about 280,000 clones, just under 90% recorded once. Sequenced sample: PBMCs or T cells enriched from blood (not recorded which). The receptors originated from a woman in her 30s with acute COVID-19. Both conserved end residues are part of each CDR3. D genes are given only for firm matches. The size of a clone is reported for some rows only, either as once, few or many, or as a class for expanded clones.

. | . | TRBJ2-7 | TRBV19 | TGTGCCAGTAGTATTCGGGATGACTCAAACTACGAGCAGTACTTC | CASSIRDDSNYEQYF
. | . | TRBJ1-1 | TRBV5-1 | TGCGCCAGCACAGGTTCCCGGGATGGCACTGAAGCTTTCTTT | CASTGSRDGTEAFF
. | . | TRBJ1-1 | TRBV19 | TGTGCCAGTAGTATCTCGCGGGACACTGAAGCTTTCTTT | CASSISRDTEAFF
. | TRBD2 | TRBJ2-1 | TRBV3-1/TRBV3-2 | TGTGCCACAGCCCGGGAGACTAGCGGCAATGAGCAGTTCTTC | CATARETSGNEQFF
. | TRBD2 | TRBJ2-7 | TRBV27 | TGTGCCAGCTCTAGCGGGCTTTTCTACGAGCAGTACTTC | CASSSGLFYEQYF
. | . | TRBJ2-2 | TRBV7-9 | TGTGCCAGCAGCTTATCGGTGGGAGGAACCGGGGAGCTGTTTTTT | CASSLSVGGTGELFF
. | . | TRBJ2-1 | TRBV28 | TGTGCCAGCAGAGATCTAGAGGGCGTCGATGAGCAGTTCTTC | CASRDLEGVDEQFF
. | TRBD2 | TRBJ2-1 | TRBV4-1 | TGCGCCAGCAGCCAAGAAAGTCCTAGCGGCTACAATGAGCAGTTCTTC | CASSQESPSGYNEQFF
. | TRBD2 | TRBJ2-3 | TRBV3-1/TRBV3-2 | TGTGCCAGCAGCCAAGGCCGACTAGCGGGAGGGATAGATACGCAGTATTTT | CASSQGRLAGGIDTQYF
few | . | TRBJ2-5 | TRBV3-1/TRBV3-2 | TGTGCCAGCAGCCAACAGGGCAAGACCCAGTACTTC | CASSQQGKTQYF
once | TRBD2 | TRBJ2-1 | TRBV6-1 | TGTGCCAGCAGTGAATTTGTTAGCGGGAGCCCGGAGTTCTTC | CASSEFVSGSPEFF
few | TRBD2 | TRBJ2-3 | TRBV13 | TGTGCCAGCAGCTTTGTGGCGGGAGTGGTAACAGATACGCAGTATTTT | CASSFVAGVVTDTQYF
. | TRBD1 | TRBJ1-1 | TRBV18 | TGTGCCAGCTCACTTCCAAGCAGGGGGAGGAACACTGAAGCTTTCTTT | CASSLPSRGRNTEAFF
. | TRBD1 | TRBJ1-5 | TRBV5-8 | TGTGCCAGCAGCCGCTCAACGACAGGGGGAAGCAATCAGCCCCAGCATTTT | CASSRSTTGGSNQPQHF
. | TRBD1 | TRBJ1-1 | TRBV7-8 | TGTGCCAGCAGGAGGGGGGACAGGGTTTTGAACACTGAAGCTTTCTTT | CASRRGDRVLNTEAFF
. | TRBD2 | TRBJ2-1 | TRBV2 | TGTGCCAGCAGTGACCTAGCGGGAGAGTACAATGAGCAGTTCTTC | CASSDLAGEYNEQFF
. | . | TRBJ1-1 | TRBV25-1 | TGTGCCAGCAGTGAACTGACAAATCCAGAAGCTTTCTTT | CASSELTNPEAFF
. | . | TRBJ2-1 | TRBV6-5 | TGTGCCAGCAACCCTAGCGTTGAGCTCTACAATGAGCAGTTCTTC | CASNPSVELYNEQFF
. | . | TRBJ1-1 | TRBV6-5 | TGTGCCAGCGTTGAGAGCACTGAAGCTTTCTTT | CASVESTEAFF
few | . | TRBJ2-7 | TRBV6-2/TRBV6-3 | TGTGCCAGCAGTTACTCGACGCAGGGGAAGAGCTCCTACGAGCAGTACTTC | CASSYSTQGKSSYEQYF
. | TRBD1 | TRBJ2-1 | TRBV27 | TGTGCCAGCAGCGGCGGACAGGCCGCGAGGAATGAGCAGTTCTTC | CASSGGQAARNEQFF
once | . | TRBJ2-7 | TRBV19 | TGTGCCAGTAGTACCGATACAGGGACGGGCTACGAGCAGTACTTC | CASSTDTGTGYEQYF
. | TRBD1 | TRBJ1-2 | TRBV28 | TGTGCCAGCAGTTTATCTTCGGGACAGGGCTACTATGGCTACACCTTC | CASSLSSGQGYYGYTF
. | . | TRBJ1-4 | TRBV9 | TGTGCCAGCAGCCCTGAGGGTGCAACTAATGAAAAACTGTTTTTT | CASSPEGATNEKLFF
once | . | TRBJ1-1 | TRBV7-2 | TGTGCCAGCAGCTCTGGGAGGGTGGGAACTGAAGCTTTCTTT | CASSSGRVGTEAFF
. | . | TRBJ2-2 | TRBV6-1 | TGTGCCAGCAGTGAAGGGACTTTCTCCCCGAACACCGGGGAGCTGTTTTTT | CASSEGTFSPNTGELFF
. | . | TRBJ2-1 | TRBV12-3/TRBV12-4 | TGTGCCAGCAGTGGGACACCCGATGAGCAGTTCTTC | CASSGTPDEQFF
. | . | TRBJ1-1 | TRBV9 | TGTGCCAGCAGCGTGGGAGGGGGGCTTGGGAACACTGAAGCTTTCTTT | CASSVGGGLGNTEAFF
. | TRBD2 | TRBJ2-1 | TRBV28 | TGTGCCAGCAGGGACGGACGGGAGGCATACAATGAGCAGTTCTTC | CASRDGREAYNEQFF
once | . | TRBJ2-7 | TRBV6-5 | TGTGCCAGCAGTCAGGGGACCGAGCAGTACTTC | CASSQGTEQYF
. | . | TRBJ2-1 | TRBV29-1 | TGCAGCGTTGTGCCTACGCCAGGGAATGAGCAGTTCTTC | CSVVPTPGNEQFF
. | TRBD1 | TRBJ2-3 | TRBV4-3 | TGCGCCAGCAGCCACGGGACACAGGGGCCGGTCACAGATACGCAGTATTTT | CASSHGTQGPVTDTQYF